Listed below are T cell receptor beta chains from one sample, sequenced in a study of OX40 agonist ivuxolimab in advanced cancers. TCRdb's table, derived via immunoSEQ multiplex PCR, lists solely in-frame clones and lacks some. Seen here are some 100,000 clones, 94% observed once, and the top ten hold over 2%. The specimen was CD4+ or CD8+ T cells sorted from blood, collected in a trial of the OX40 agonist ivuxolimab. All receptors come from an adult with an advanced solid tumor such as melanoma, head and neck, liver or kidney cancer. Each CDR3 is given with its conserved first and last residue. Each record gives: clone size, V gene, J gene, D gene, CDR3 DNA, CDR3 protein. The D gene is left open where the match is weak. Only part of the rows carry a size: once, few, many, or a class if the clone is expanded.

>few|TRBV11-2|TRBJ1-5|.
TGTGCCAGCAGCTTATCTCCGGGGGGCAATCAGCCCCAGCATTTT
CASSLSPGGNQPQHF
>.|TRBV19|TRBJ2-2|.
TGTGCCAGTAGGCACACCGGGGAGCTGTTTTTT
CASRHTGELFF
>.|TRBV10-3|TRBJ2-7|.
TGTGCCATCAGTGAGTCGGAGGGGCGACAGCAGTACTTC
CAISESEGRQQYF
>.|TRBV6-6|TRBJ2-5|.
TGTGCCAGCCTGACCCCGGGACCTCGGGAGACCCAGTACTTC
CASLTPGPRETQYF
>.|TRBV7-2|TRBJ2-2|TRBD2
TGTGCCAGCAGCTTAGGGACTAGCAGTGGCGGGGAGCTGTTTTTT
CASSLGTSSGGELFF
>once|TRBV4-1|TRBJ1-6|TRBD1
TGCGCCAGCAGCCAACCTACAGGGGGCTATAATTCACCCCTCCACTTT
CASSQPTGGYNSPLHF
>.|TRBV9|TRBJ2-1|.
TGTGCCAGCAGCGTAGCCCCTTTGGCTAGCGCATCCTACAATGAGCAGTTCTTC
CASSVAPLASASYNEQFF
>.|TRBV19|TRBJ2-6|TRBD2
TGTGCCAGTAGTCTAACTAGCGGCTCTGGGGCCAACGTCCTGACTTTC
CASSLTSGSGANVLTF
>.|TRBV28|TRBJ1-3|TRBD1
TGTGCCAGCAGTTTATTCAGGACAGGGGGCGATTACGACGGAAACACCATATATTTT
CASSLFRTGGDYDGNTIYF
>.|TRBV27|TRBJ1-1|.
TGTGCCAGCAGCTTAGGGGGGCCTTTGAACACTGAAGCTTTCTTT
CASSLGGPLNTEAFF
>.|TRBV2|TRBJ1-4|TRBD1
TGTGCCAGCAGTGGAGTGCCGGGACAGGGTCCCCTGAACTCGACCTTAACTAATGAAAAACTGTTTTTT
CASSGVPGQGPLNSTLTNEKLFF
>.|TRBV5-6|TRBJ1-1|.
TGTGCCAGCAGCCCGCAGAACACTGAAGCTTTCTTT
CASSPQNTEAFF
>.|TRBV13|TRBJ1-3|.
TGTGCCAGCAGCGACCTCGGAGTTGGAAACACCATATATTTT
CASSDLGVGNTIYF
>.|TRBV6-1|TRBJ2-1|.
TGTGCCAGTAAACTAGGCGGTGAGCAGTTCTTC
CASKLGGEQFF
>.|TRBV19|TRBJ2-6|.
TGTGCCAGTAGTATAGGAAGCTCTGGGGCCAACGTCCTGACTTTC
CASSIGSSGANVLTF
>.|TRBV7-2|TRBJ2-3|.
TGTGCCAGCAGCCCCAGCGGAGGCCGTTATTTCACAGATACGCAGTATTTT
CASSPSGGRYFTDTQYF
>.|TRBV13|TRBJ1-6|.
TGTGCCAGCAGCTCCACAGGGTCACCCCTCCACTTT
CASSSTGSPLHF
>.|TRBV23-1|TRBJ1-3|.
TGCGCCAGCAGCCCCGGACAGAAGGATGGAAACACCATATATTTT
CASSPGQKDGNTIYF
>.|TRBV27|TRBJ2-7|TRBD1
TGTGCCAGCGGGTCCCGGGACAGTTACGAGCAGTACTTC
CASGSRDSYEQYF
>.|TRBV27|TRBJ1-2|.
TGTGCCAGCAGTTTATCAGCCAGGGGTGACTATGGCTACACCTTC
CASSLSARGDYGYTF
>.|TRBV4-1|TRBJ2-1|TRBD2
TGCGCCAGCAGCGGGACTAGCGGGGGGGCGAACGAGCAGTTCTTC
CASSGTSGGANEQFF
>.|TRBV9|TRBJ2-1|.
TGTGCCAGCAGCGTCGGGCTGGGGGAGTATGAGCAGTTCTTC
CASSVGLGEYEQFF
>.|TRBV19|TRBJ1-1|.
TGTGCCAGTACCCCAGGGACGTCTATGAACACTGAAGCTTTCTTT
CASTPGTSMNTEAFF